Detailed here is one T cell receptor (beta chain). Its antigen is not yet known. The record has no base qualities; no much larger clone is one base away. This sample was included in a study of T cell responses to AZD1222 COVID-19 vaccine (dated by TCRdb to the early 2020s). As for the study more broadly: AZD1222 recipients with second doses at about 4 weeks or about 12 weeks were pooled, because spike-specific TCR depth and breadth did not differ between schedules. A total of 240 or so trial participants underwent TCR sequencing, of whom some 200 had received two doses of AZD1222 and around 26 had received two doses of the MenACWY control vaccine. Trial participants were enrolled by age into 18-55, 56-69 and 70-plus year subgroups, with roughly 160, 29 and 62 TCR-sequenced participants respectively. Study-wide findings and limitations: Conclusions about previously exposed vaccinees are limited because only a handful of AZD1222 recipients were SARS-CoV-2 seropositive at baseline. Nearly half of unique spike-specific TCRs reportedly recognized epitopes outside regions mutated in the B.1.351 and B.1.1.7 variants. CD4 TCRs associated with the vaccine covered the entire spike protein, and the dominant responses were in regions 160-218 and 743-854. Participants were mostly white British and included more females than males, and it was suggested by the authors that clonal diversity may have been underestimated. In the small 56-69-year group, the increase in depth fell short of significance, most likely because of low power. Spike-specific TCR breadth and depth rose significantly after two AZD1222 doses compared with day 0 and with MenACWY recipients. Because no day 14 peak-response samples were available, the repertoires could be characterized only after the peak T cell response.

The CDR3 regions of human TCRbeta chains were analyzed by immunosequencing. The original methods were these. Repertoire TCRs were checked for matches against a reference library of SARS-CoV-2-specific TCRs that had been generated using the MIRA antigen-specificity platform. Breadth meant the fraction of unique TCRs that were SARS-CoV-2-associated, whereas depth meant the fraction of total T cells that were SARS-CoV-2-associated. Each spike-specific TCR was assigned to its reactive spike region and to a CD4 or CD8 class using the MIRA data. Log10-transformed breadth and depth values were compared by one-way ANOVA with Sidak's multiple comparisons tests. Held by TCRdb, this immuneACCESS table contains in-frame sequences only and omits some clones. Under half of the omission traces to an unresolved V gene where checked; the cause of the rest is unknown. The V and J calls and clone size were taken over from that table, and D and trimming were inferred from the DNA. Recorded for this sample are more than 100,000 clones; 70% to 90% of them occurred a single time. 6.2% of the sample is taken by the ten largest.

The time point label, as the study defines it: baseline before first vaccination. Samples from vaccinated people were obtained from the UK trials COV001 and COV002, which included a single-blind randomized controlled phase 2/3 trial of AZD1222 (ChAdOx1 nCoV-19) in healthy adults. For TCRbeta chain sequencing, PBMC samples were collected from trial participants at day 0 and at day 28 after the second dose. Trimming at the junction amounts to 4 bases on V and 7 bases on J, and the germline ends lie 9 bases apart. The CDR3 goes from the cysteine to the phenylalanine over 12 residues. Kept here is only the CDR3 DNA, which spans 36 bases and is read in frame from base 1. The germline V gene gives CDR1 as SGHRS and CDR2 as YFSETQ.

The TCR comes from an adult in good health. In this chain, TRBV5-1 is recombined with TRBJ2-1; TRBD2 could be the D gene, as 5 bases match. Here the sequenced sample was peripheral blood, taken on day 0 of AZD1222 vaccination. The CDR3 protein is CASSQTGNEQFF. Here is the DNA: TGCGCCAGCAGCCAGACGGGGAATGAGCAGTTCTTC.